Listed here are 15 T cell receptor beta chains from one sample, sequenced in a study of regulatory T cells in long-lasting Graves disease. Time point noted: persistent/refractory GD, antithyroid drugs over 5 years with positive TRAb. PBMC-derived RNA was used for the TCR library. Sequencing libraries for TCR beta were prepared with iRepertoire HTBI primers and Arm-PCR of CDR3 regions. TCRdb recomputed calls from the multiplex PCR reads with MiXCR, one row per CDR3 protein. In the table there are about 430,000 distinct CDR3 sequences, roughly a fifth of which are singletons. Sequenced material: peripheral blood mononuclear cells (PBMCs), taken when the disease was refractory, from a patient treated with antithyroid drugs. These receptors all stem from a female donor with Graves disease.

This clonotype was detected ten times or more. In DNA, the CDR3 is TGTGCCAGCAGTTTATTTGCAGACACCGGGGAGCTGTTTTTT. As protein: CASSLFADTGELFF. This chain connects TRBV12-3 or TRBV12-4 to TRBJ2-2; D unclear. V was clipped by 2 bases and J by 3 bases, with 7 bases between them. The CDR3 covers 14 residues.

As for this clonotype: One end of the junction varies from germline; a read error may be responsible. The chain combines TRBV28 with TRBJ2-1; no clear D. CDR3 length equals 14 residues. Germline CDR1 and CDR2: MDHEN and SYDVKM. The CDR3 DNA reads TGTGTCAGCAGTGACAACCCGTCCTACAATGAGCAGTTCTTC. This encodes CVSSDNPSYNEQFF.

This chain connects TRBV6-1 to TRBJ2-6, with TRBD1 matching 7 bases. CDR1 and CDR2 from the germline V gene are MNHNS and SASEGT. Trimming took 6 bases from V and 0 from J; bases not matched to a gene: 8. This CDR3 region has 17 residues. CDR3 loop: CASSRDSPNSGANVLTF. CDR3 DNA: TGTGCCAGCAGCCGGGACAGCCCGAACTCTGGGGCCAACGTCCTGACTTTC.

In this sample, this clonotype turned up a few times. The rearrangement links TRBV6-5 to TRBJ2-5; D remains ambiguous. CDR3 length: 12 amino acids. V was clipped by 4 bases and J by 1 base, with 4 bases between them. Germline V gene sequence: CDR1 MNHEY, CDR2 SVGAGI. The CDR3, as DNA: TGTGCCAGCAGTTTGTTCCAAGAGACCCAGTACTTC. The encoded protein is CASSLFQETQYF.

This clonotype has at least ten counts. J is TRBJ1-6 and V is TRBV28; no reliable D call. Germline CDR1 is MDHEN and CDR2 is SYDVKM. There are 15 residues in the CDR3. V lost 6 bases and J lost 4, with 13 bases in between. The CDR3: CASRSPEQYNSPLHF. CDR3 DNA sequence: TGTGCCAGCAGATCCCCAGAACAGTATAATTCACCCCTCCACTTT.

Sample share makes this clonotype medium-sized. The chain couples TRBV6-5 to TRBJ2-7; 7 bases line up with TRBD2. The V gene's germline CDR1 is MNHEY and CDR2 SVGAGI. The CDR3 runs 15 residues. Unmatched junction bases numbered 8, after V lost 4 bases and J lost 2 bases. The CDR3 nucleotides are TGTGCCAGCAGTTCCTATCTAGCGGAGACCTACGAGCAGTACTTC. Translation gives CASSSYLAETYEQYF.

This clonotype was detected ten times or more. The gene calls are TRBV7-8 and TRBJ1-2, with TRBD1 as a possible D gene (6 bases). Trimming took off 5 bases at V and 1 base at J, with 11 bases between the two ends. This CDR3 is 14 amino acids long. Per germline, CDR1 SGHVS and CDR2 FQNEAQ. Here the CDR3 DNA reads TGTGCCAGCAGCCCCGGACAGAATAACTATGGCTACACCTTC. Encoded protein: CASSPGQNNYGYTF.

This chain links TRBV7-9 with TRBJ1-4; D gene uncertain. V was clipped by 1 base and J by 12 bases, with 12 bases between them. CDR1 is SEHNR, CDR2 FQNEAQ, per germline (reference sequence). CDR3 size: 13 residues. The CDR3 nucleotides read TGTGCCAGCAGCTTAGAGGGCCGCCGGGAACTGTTTTTT. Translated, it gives CASSLEGRRELFF. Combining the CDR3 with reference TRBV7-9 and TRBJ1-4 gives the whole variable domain DTGVSQNPRHKITKRGQNVTFRCDPISEHNRLYWYRQTLGQGPEFLTYFQNEAQLEKSRLLSDRFSAERPKGSFSTLEIQRTEQGDSAMYLCASSLEGRRELFFGSGTQLSVL.

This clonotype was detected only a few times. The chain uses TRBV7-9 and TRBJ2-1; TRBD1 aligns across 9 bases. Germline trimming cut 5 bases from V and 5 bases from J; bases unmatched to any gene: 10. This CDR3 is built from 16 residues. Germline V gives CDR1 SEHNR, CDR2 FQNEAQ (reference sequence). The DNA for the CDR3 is TGTGCCAGCAGCATAACCGGACAGGGGTTGGACAATGAGCAGTTCTTC. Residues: CASSITGQGLDNEQFF.

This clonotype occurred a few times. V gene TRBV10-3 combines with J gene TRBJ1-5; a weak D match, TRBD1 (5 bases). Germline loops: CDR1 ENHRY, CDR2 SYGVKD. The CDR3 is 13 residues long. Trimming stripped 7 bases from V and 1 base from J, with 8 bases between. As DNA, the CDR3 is TGTGCCATCAAAGGACAAAGCAATCAGCCCCAGCATTTT. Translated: CAIKGQSNQPQHF.

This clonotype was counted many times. The CDR3 sequence: CASSFMSSTEAFF. DNA of the CDR3: TGTGCCAGCAGTTTTATGTCCTCCACTGAAGCTTTCTTT. V gene TRBV27 combines with J gene TRBJ1-1, with no clear D. The CDR3 is 13 amino acids. Germline values: CDR1 MNHEY, CDR2 SMNVEV (reference sequence). V lost 3 bases and J 4 bases, leaving 9 bases between the germline ends.

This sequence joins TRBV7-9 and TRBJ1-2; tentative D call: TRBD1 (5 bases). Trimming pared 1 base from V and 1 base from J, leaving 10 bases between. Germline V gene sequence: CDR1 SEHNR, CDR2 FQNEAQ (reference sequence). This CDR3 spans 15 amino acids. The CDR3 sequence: CASSLVDRDNYGYTF. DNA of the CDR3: TGTGCCAGCAGCTTAGTTGACAGAGATAACTATGGCTACACCTTC.

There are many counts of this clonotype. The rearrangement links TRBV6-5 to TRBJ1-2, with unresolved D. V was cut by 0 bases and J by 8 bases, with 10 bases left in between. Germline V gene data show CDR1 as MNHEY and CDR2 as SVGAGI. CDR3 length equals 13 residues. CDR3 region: CASSYSTREGYTF. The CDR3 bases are TGTGCCAGCAGTTACTCGACCCGGGAAGGCTACACCTTC.

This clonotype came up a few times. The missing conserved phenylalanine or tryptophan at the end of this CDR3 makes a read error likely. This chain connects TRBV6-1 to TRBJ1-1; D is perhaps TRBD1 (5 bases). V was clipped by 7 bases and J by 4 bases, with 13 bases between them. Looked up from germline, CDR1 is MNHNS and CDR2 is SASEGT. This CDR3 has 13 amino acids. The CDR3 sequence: CASKKGLTTEAFS. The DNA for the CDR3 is TGTGCCAGCAAAAAGGGGTTGACCACTGAAGCTTTCTCT.

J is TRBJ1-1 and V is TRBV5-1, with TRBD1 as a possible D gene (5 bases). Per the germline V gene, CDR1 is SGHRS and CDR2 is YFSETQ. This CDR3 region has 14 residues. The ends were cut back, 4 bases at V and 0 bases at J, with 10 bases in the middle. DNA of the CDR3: TGCGCCAGCAGCATGGGGGGTTTGAACACTGAAGCTTTCTTT. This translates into CASSMGGLNTEAFF.